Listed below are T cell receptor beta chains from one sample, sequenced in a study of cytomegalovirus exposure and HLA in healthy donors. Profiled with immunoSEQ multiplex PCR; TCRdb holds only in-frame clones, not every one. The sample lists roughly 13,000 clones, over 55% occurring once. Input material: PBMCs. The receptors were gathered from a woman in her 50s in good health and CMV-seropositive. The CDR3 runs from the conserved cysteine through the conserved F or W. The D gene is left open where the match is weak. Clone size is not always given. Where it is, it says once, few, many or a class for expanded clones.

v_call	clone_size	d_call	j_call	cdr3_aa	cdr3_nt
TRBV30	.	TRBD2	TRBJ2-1	CAWSTPGTRWIQFF	TGTGCCTGGAGTACCCCCGGGACTAGATGGATCCAGTTCTTC
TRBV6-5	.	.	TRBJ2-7	CASSQGLGYEQYF	TGTGCCAGCAGTCAGGGACTTGGGTACGAGCAGTACTTC
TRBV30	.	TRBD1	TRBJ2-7	CARQQGVNHEQYF	TGTGCCCGCCAACAGGGGGTCAACCACGAGCAGTACTTC
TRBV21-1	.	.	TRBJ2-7	CASIPGTVDDEQYF	TGTGCCAGCATCCCCGGAACAGTAGACGACGAGCAGTACTTC
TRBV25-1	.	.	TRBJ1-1	CASSEFGGTEAFF	TGTGCCAGCAGTGAATTTGGAGGGACTGAAGCTTTCTTT
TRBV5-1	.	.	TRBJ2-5	CASSSTRVEETQYF	TGCGCCAGCAGTTCCACCAGGGTTGAGGAGACCCAGTACTTC
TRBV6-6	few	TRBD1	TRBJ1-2	CASTTGVYGYTF	TGTGCCAGCACCACAGGGGTCTATGGCTACACCTTC
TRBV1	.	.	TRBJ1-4	CTSSQYLRGPEKLFF	TGCACCAGCAGCCAATATCTCAGGGGACCCGAAAAACTGTTTTTT
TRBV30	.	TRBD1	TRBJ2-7	CAWSVRTGREQYF	TGTGCCTGGAGTGTAAGGACAGGTCGCGAGCAGTACTTC
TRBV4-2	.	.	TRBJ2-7	CASSQDSSPDWVQYF	TGTGCCAGCAGCCAAGATTCTAGTCCCGACTGGGTGCAGTACTTC
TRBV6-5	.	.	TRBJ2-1	CASSPALQRVEQFF	TGTGCCAGCAGTCCCGCCCTCCAGCGGGTAGAGCAGTTCTTC
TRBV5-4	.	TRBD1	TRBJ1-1	CASSQKGQGVYGDTEAFF	TGTGCCAGCAGCCAGAAGGGACAGGGAGTGTATGGGGACACTGAAGCTTTCTTT
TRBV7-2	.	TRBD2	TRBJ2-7	CASSYAGGLLSYEQYF	TGTGCCAGCAGCTATGCGGGAGGGCTGCTCTCCTACGAGCAGTACTTC
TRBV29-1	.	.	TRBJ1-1	CSGSDMNTEAFF	TGCAGCGGCTCAGATATGAACACTGAAGCTTTCTTT
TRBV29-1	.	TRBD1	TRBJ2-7	CSVQGAVEQYF	TGCAGCGTTCAGGGGGCGGTCGAGCAGTACTTC
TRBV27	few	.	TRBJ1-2	CASGQGYGYTF	TGTGCCAGCGGCCAGGGCTATGGCTACACCTTC
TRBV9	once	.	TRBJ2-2	CASSAGAGELFF	TGTGCCAGCAGCGCGGGGGCCGGGGAGCTGTTTTTT
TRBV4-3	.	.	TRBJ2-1	CASSQDFTGVDEQFF	TGCGCCAGCAGCCAAGATTTTACGGGAGTTGATGAGCAGTTCTTC
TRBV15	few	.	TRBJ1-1	CATSRDRGWTEAFF	TGTGCCACCAGCAGAGATCGGGGGTGGACTGAAGCTTTCTTT
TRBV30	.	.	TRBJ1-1	CAWSEEGPGFF	TGTGCCTGGAGTGAGGAGGGCCCGGGTTTCTTT
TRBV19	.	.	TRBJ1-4	CASIGPNEKLFF	TGTGCCAGTATTGGGCCTAATGAAAAACTGTTTTTT
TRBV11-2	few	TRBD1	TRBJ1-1	CASSQGDRLNTEAFF	TGTGCCAGCAGCCAGGGGGACAGATTGAACACTGAAGCTTTCTTT
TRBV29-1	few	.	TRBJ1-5	CSVEVTDTHGEGAGTQHF	TGCAGCGTTGAGGTCACGGACACACACGGGGAGGGTGCAGGGACCCAGCATTTT
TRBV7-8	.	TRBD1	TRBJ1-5	CASSRTGRVLPQHF	TGTGCCAGCAGCCGGACAGGGCGGGTGCTGCCCCAGCATTTT
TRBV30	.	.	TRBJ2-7	CAWSTGAPEQYF	TGTGCCTGGAGTACGGGAGCTCCCGAGCAGTACTTC
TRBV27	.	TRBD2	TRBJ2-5	CASSSSGEETQYF	TGTGCCAGCAGTTCTAGCGGGGAAGAGACCCAGTACTTC
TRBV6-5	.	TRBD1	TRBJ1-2	CASSPQGAGGYTF	TGTGCCAGCAGTCCACAGGGGGCGGGTGGCTACACCTTC
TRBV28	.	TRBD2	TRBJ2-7	CASLPSGSIHEQYF	TGTGCCAGCCTCCCTAGCGGGAGTATCCACGAGCAGTACTTC
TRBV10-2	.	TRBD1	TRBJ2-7	CASSTQGNSYEQYF	TGCGCCAGCAGTACACAGGGGAACTCCTACGAGCAGTACTTC
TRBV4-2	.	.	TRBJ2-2	CASSQEGQGIAGELFF	TGTGCCAGCAGCCAAGAGGGTCAGGGAATAGCCGGGGAGCTGTTTTTT
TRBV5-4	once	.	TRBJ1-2	CASSSVYYYGYTF	TGTGCCAGCAGCTCGGTGTACTACTATGGCTACACCTTC
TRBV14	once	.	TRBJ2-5	CASSLGGTQYF	TGTGCCAGCAGCCTAGGGGGGACCCAGTACTTC
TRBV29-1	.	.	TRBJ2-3	CSTGSEIPDTQYF	TGCAGCACAGGCTCTGAAATCCCAGATACGCAGTATTTT
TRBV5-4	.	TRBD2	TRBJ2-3	CASSLASGRAEYLTDTQYF	TGTGCCAGCAGCTTGGCTAGCGGGAGGGCCGAGTATCTCACAGATACGCAGTATTTT
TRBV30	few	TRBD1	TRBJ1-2	CAWRAGQGSGYTF	TGTGCCTGGAGGGCCGGACAGGGGTCCGGCTACACCTTC
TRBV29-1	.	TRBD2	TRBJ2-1	CSVDPSGISYNEQFF	TGCAGCGTCGACCCGAGCGGGATCTCCTACAATGAGCAGTTCTTC
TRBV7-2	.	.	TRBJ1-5	CASSLGGGHQPQHF	TGTGCCAGCAGCTTAGGCGGTGGCCATCAGCCCCAGCATTTT
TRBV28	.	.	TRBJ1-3	CASSSQGLKGNTIYF	TGTGCCAGCAGCTCACAGGGTTTGAAAGGAAACACCATATATTTT
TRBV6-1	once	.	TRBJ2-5	CASSFPRYQETQYF	TGTGCCAGCAGTTTTCCGCGGTACCAAGAGACCCAGTACTTC
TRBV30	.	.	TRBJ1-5	CACSDGNSNQPQHF	TGTGCCTGCTCCGACGGGAATAGCAATCAGCCCCAGCATTTT
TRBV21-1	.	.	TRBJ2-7	CASSKAAVSYEQYF	TGTGCCAGCAGCAAGGCGGCAGTCAGCTACGAGCAGTACTTC
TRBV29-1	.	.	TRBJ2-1	CSVGQFLNEQFF	TGCAGCGTTGGACAGTTCCTCAATGAGCAGTTCTTC
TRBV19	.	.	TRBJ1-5	CASSYRTQPQHF	TGTGCCAGTAGCTACAGGACTCAGCCCCAGCATTTT
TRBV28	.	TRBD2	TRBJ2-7	CASSLTAGVNYEQYF	TGTGCCAGCAGTTTGACAGCGGGAGTCAATTACGAGCAGTACTTC
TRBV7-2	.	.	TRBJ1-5	CASSLVGDSNQPQHF	TGTGCCAGCAGCTTAGTAGGAGATAGCAATCAGCCCCAGCATTTT
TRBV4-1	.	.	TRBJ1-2	CASSPMGGRDYGYTF	TGCGCCAGCAGCCCGATGGGCGGGAGGGACTATGGCTACACCTTC
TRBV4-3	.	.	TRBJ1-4	CASSQDLGVNEKLFF	TGCGCCAGCAGCCAAGATTTAGGGGTAAATGAAAAACTGTTTTTT
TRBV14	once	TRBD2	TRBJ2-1	CASSRGGLVYEQFF	TGTGCCAGCAGTCGAGGGGGACTAGTGTATGAGCAGTTCTTC
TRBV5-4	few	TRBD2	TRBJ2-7	CASSGSGRAAGEQYF	TGTGCCAGCAGCGGTAGCGGGAGGGCCGCGGGGGAGCAGTACTTC
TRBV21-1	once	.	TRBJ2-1	CASSPSRIDRFRNEQFF	TGTGCCAGCAGCCCAAGCCGGATAGACAGGTTCCGCAATGAGCAGTTCTTC
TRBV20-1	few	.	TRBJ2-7	CSAGDLSGMYF	TGCAGTGCTGGAGATCTTAGCGGCATGTACTTC
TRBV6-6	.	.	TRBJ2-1	CASSPSGKTYNEQFF	TGTGCCAGCAGTCCCTCAGGGAAAACCTACAATGAGCAGTTCTTC
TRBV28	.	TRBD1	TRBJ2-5	CASSQGTGQETQYF	TGTGCCAGCAGCCAAGGGACAGGACAAGAGACCCAGTACTTC
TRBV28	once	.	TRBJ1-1	CASRLGLMNTEAFF	TGTGCCAGCAGACTAGGACTGATGAACACTGAAGCTTTCTTT
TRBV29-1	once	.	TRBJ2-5	CSALGAWGVTQYF	TGCAGCGCGCTGGGGGCATGGGGAGTGACCCAGTACTTC
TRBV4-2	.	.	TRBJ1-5	CASSQEFGQGEQPQHF	TGTGCCAGCAGCCAAGAATTCGGCCAGGGTGAGCAGCCCCAGCATTTT
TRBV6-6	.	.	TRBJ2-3	CASTRNLDTQYF	TGTGCCAGCACGCGCAACTTGGATACGCAGTATTTT
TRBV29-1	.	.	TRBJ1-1	CSVAHPEAFF	TGCAGCGTTGCCCATCCTGAAGCTTTCTTT
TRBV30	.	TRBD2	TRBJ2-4	CAWSAHLAALPLAKNIQYF	TGTGCCTGGAGTGCTCATCTAGCGGCCCTACCCCTAGCCAAAAACATTCAGTACTTC
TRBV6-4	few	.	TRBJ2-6	CASSDSDSSGANVLTF	TGTGCCAGCAGTGACTCTGACAGCTCTGGGGCCAACGTCCTGACTTTC